Listed below are T cell receptor beta chains from one sample, sequenced in a study of cytomegalovirus exposure and HLA in healthy donors. Produced via immunoSEQ multiplex PCR; TCRdb's table is partial and in-frame only. The sample includes fewer than 250,000 clones, over 80% seen only once; the top ten take approximately 6%. The sample comprised PBMCs. These receptors came from a man aged 35-49 years in good health and CMV-seropositive. Both conserved end residues are part of each CDR3. The D gene is left open where the match is weak. Clone size, where shown, is once, few, many, or a class for clones that have expanded.

v_call	clone_size	d_call	j_call	cdr3_aa	cdr3_nt
TRBV28	NA	NA	TRBJ1-2	CASSLHSSGLGNYGYTF	TGTGCCAGCAGTTTGCACTCCTCAGGACTTGGTAACTATGGCTACACCTTC
TRBV18	NA	NA	TRBJ1-1	CASSPEKTPGTEAFF	TGTGCCAGCTCACCAGAAAAGACCCCCGGGACTGAAGCTTTCTTT
TRBV4-2	NA	TRBD2	TRBJ2-1	CASSPGLAGGNEQFF	TGTGCCAGCAGCCCCGGACTAGCGGGAGGCAATGAGCAGTTCTTC
TRBV19	NA	TRBD1	TRBJ2-7	CATRLGQGATYEQYF	TGCGCCACCCGCCTGGGACAGGGGGCGACCTACGAGCAGTACTTC
TRBV7-9	NA	NA	TRBJ1-4	CSSSPRTLGAGEKLFF	TGTTCCAGCAGCCCGCGGACGTTGGGGGCCGGTGAAAAACTGTTTTTT
TRBV6-5	NA	NA	TRBJ1-4	CASSYDRTTNEKLFF	TGTGCCAGCAGCTATGACAGAACAACTAATGAAAAACTGTTTTTT
TRBV25-1	NA	NA	TRBJ1-2	CASSEYIAYGYTF	TGTGCCAGCAGTGAATACATAGCCTATGGCTACACCTTC
TRBV25-1	NA	NA	TRBJ2-3	CASSPGAGYSTDTQYF	TGTGCCAGCAGCCCTGGGGCGGGATATAGCACAGATACGCAGTATTTT
TRBV7-3	NA	TRBD1	TRBJ1-2	CASSLNIPWTGPWTFNYGYTF	TGTGCCAGCAGCTTAAACATTCCCTGGACAGGACCCTGGACTTTTAACTATGGCTACACCTTC
TRBV25-1	NA	TRBD1	TRBJ1-5	CASSDSRQGSQPQHF	TGTGCCAGCAGTGACAGTCGACAGGGATCGCAGCCCCAGCATTTT
TRBV7-8	NA	TRBD1	TRBJ1-5	CASSRQGSNQPQHF	TGTGCCAGCAGCCGACAGGGAAGCAATCAGCCCCAGCATTTT
TRBV29-1	NA	TRBD1	TRBJ1-1	CSVGTGLNTEAFF	TGCAGCGTCGGGACAGGCTTGAACACTGAAGCTTTCTTT
TRBV11-3	NA	NA	TRBJ2-5	CASSLSSGQETQYF	TGTGCCAGCAGCTTGAGCAGCGGCCAAGAGACCCAGTACTTC
TRBV21-1	NA	NA	TRBJ2-3	CASSNAGLAGGPGNTDTQYF	TGTGCCAGCAGCAACGCGGGACTAGCGGGAGGGCCGGGCAACACAGATACGCAGTATTTT
TRBV9	few	NA	TRBJ2-1	CASSGGPSGISYNEQFF	TGTGCCAGCAGTGGGGGGCCTAGCGGAATCTCCTACAATGAGCAGTTCTTC
TRBV2	NA	NA	TRBJ2-3	CASSSRGSLGTDTQYF	TGTGCCAGCAGCTCCAGGGGTTCGCTAGGAACAGATACGCAGTATTTT
TRBV11-3	NA	NA	TRBJ2-2	CASSLALGSTGELFF	TGTGCCAGCAGCTTAGCGTTGGGCTCGACCGGGGAGCTGTTTTTT
TRBV18	NA	NA	TRBJ2-7	CASSREDYEQYF	TGTGCCAGCTCACGGGAGGACTACGAGCAGTACTTC
TRBV5-4	NA	NA	TRBJ2-3	CASSWRAAELGTDTQYF	TGTGCCAGCAGCTGGAGGGCAGCAGAGTTGGGCACAGATACGCAGTATTTT
TRBV7-3	NA	TRBD1	TRBJ1-1	CASSPYRGENTEAFF	TGTGCCAGCAGCCCATACAGGGGAGAGAACACTGAAGCTTTCTTT
TRBV19	NA	TRBD1	TRBJ2-1	CASSIDRARYNEQFF	TGTGCCAGTAGTATCGACAGGGCCAGGTACAATGAGCAGTTCTTC
TRBV5-1	NA	NA	TRBJ1-2	CASSFFSGDGYTF	TGCGCCAGCAGCTTCTTTTCAGGGGATGGCTACACCTTC
TRBV6-5	NA	NA	TRBJ1-3	CATSGAYSGNTIYF	TGTGCCACCTCAGGGGCCTACTCTGGAAACACCATATATTTT
TRBV7-7	NA	NA	TRBJ2-1	CASSLSLDGVSNEQFF	TGTGCCAGCAGCTTGTCTCTTGACGGAGTCTCCAATGAGCAGTTCTTC
TRBV4-1	NA	TRBD2	TRBJ2-5	CASSQDSLAGGETQYF	TGCGCCAGCAGCCAAGACAGTCTAGCGGGGGGAGAGACCCAGTACTTC
TRBV10-3	NA	NA	TRBJ1-5	CAISEWRQGTDQPQHF	TGTGCCATCAGTGAATGGCGGCAGGGTACCGATCAGCCCCAGCATTTT
TRBV6-5	once	NA	TRBJ1-5	CASSHRDNQPQHF	TGTGCCAGCAGCCACCGGGACAATCAGCCCCAGCATTTT